This T cell receptor beta chain is drawn from a study of identical twins. With respect to this clonotype: A clone one base away is much larger, so this may be a read error.

The CDR3 consists of 15 residues. TCRdb processed the 5' RACE reads anew with MiXCR; each CDR3 protein has one entry. In the table there are 350,000 to 600,000 distinct CDR3 sequences, 13% to 15% of which are singletons. These data were also reused for a study on yellow fever vaccine responses in identical twins.

This chain joins TRBV12-3 or TRBV12-4 and TRBJ2-4, with D perhaps assigned TRBD1 or TRBD2 (6 bases each). The clonotype comes from a woman under 30 in good health. The source material was CD4+ T cells sorted from blood. CDR3 amino acids: CASSSEGGSKNMQYF. The DNA for the CDR3 is TGTGCCAGCAGCTCAGAAGGGGGGTCCAAAAACATGCAGTACTTC.